This TCR beta chain came from a study of patients and donors after allogeneic stem cell transplantation (TCRdb year 2020). Deletion took 4 bases off V and 9 bases off J, with a span of 19 bases between the germline ends. Taken from cysteine to phenylalanine, the CDR3 has 13 residues. The sequence is cut down to CDR3 DNA, 39 bases in frame from base 1. CDR1 and CDR2 were assigned from the germline V gene (reference sequence) as DFQATT and SNEGSKA. The library was generated by RT-PCR. Sequenced on a NextSeq 550. TCRdb's own reprocessing of the public reads used fastp at Q25 and MiXCR and kept productive beta chains. Under each unique CDR3 protein, matching rows form one entry showing the most common genes and DNA. The sample profile shows about a million distinct CDR3 sequences; approximately 19% of them were found once. The ten most abundant clones make up roughly 6.4% of the sample. In regard to this clonotype: The specificity of this receptor is unknown. No clone much larger than this one lies a single base away; base qualities are absent.

Source material: blood, either unsorted or a sorted T cell fraction (not recorded which). The origin of this receptor is a human donor who was either an allogeneic HSCT recipient or a stem cell or donor lymphocyte infusion donor (not recorded which). It is not recorded whose cells these are; they may come from a transplant donor. Recombination connected TRBV20-1 to TRBJ2-7; TRBD2 might be the D gene, on 6 matching bases. The nucleotide sequence reads as follows: TGCAGTGCTACCGGGCGGGGACCGAGAGGGCAGTACTTC. Its protein product is CSATGRGPRGQYF.